Listed below are T cell receptor beta chains from one sample, sequenced in a study of blood T cell repertoires in COVID-19. This table comes from immunoSEQ multiplex PCR, and its TCRdb copy is limited to in-frame clones, with some not included. Of about 310,000 clones in the sample, about 85% are singletons; the top ten hold around 1.9%. The sequenced material came from PBMCs or T cells enriched from blood (not recorded which). The receptors come from a woman aged 25-40 years who had been exposed to COVID-19. Each CDR3 is given without its conserved first and last residue. Fields, in order: CDR3 protein, J gene, D gene, V gene. The D gene is left open where the match is weak.

CDR3: ASSRGLAGTDTQY
J: TRBJ2-3
D: TRBD2
V: TRBV7-3

CDR3: ATSDLSYTGELF
J: TRBJ2-2
D: .
V: TRBV24-1

CDR3: ASSPRGGLATNEEKLF
J: TRBJ1-4
D: .
V: TRBV5-5

CDR3: ASSLVAGAHNEQF
J: TRBJ2-1
D: TRBD2
V: TRBV2

CDR3: AISTSAQETQY
J: TRBJ2-5
D: TRBD2
V: TRBV10-3

CDR3: ASRKASGLSYEQY
J: TRBJ2-7
D: TRBD2
V: TRBV2

CDR3: ASSQTGEVSPLH
J: TRBJ1-6
D: TRBD1
V: TRBV28

CDR3: AWTRGQNTGELF
J: TRBJ2-2
D: TRBD1
V: TRBV30

CDR3: ASSVSGGAPDTQY
J: TRBJ2-3
D: TRBD2
V: TRBV9

CDR3: AWMPGQGLREQY
J: TRBJ2-7
D: TRBD1
V: TRBV30

CDR3: ASSEGQFNQPQH
J: TRBJ1-5
D: .
V: TRBV10-1

CDR3: ASSPGRQGNTEAF
J: TRBJ1-1
D: TRBD1
V: TRBV18

CDR3: ASSPSGGNEQF
J: TRBJ2-1
D: .
V: TRBV25-1

CDR3: ASSPPVTTYNEQF
J: TRBJ2-1
D: .
V: TRBV11-3

CDR3: SASVTGTSLDEQY
J: TRBJ2-7
D: TRBD2
V: TRBV20-1

CDR3: ASSDDIPHQPQH
J: TRBJ1-5
D: .
V: TRBV2